This TCR beta chain was observed in a study of blood T cell repertoires in COVID-19. Measured with immunoSEQ multiplex PCR; TCRdb has only the in-frame clones, and not every one. The data contain 160,000 or so clones, around 90% of them singletons. Trimming stripped 3 bases from V and 1 base from J, with 3 bases between. Germline V CDR1 and CDR2: SGHTA, FQGNSA. This CDR3 is 12 amino acids long. Sample: peripheral blood. This chain links TRBV7-2 with TRBJ2-5; D call uncertain. This receptor was identified in a woman aged 45-60 years with acute or convalescent COVID-19. The CDR3 DNA reads as TGTGCCAGCAGCTTCTCCCAAGAGACCCAGTACTTC. Its translation is CASSFSQETQYF.